The present TCR beta chain was sequenced within a study of T-cell memory formation after mild COVID-19. Study background: Each donor largely had its own TCR clusters. Study findings and constraints: Contracting CD4+ clones sat mainly in CM and EM; CD8+ in EMRA.

For this clonotype: Its antigen is unidentified. At one boundary the junction diverges from the germline segment, which might be a read error.

TCRdb itself ran the 5' RACE reads through MiXCR, one entry per CDR3 protein. The table includes under 450,000 distinct CDR3 sequences, around a quarter detected once. CDR1 is DFQATT and CDR2 is SNEGSKA in the germline V gene (reference sequence). The CDR3 totals 17 residues. The TCR comes from an adult woman who had mild COVID-19 (a few samples of this study predate the infection). Cell type and time point are not known. This sequence joins TRBV20-1 and TRBJ2-6; D gene ambiguous. Sample: PBMCs or a T cell subset sorted from them (not recorded which). The CDR3 DNA is TGCAGTGCTTGGGTGGACGATACCGTCCCTGGCGCCAACGTCCTGACTTTC. This gives the protein CSAWVDDTVPGANVLTF.